This T cell receptor (beta chain) was sequenced for a study of blood T cells in healthy people across ages. This clonotype occurred a few times. CDR1 ENHRY and CDR2 SYGVKD come from the germline V gene. V was shortened by 6 bases and J by 1 base, with 9 bases between the two germline ends. The CDR3 consists of 14 residues. Sample-barcoded 5' priming and a J-beta primer mix drove a second PCR of roughly 7 to 11 cycles. TCRdb re-analysed the 5' RACE reads in MiXCR, keeping a single row per CDR3 protein. The repertoire consists of hundreds of thousands of distinct CDR3 sequences, with over 40% occurring once and the leading ten covering about 13%.

The chain links TRBV10-3 to TRBJ2-2; no clear D. The receptor comes from a woman at least 80 years old in good health. The sample was blood. CDR3: CAIRSDRNTGELFF. The CDR3 DNA follows: TGTGCCATCAGGTCCGATCGGAACACCGGGGAGCTGTTTTTT.